This T cell receptor beta chain was documented in a study of blood T cell repertoires in COVID-19. For the study at large: Samples taken during acute and convalescent COVID-19 were collected in the United States, Italy and Spain. The analysed material was cDNA or gDNA that came from T cells, B-cell-depleted T cells, or PBMCs.

In the original analysis: By means of reference gene primer amplification, nucleated cell counts were estimated. The protocol was immunoSEQ multiplex PCR, while the TCRdb copy is restricted to in-frame clones and leaves out a portion. V, J and clone size are taken as reported in that table, and D and trimming were inferred from the DNA itself. The sample has about 370,000 clones; roughly 86% are singletons. The CDR3 loop spans 14 amino acids. V was cut by 1 base and J by 6 bases, with 11 bases left in between. CDR1 LGHNA and CDR2 YSLEER come from the germline V gene. The receptor was derived from a woman aged 25 to 39 with COVID-19, enrolled during active disease. Sequencing was performed on peripheral blood. The J gene is TRBJ2-3, the V gene TRBV4-3; D gene unclear. CDR3 bases: TGCGCCAGCAGCCAAGGCGACTTAGGCGATACGCAGTATTTT. Protein sequence: CASSQGDLGDTQYF.